The 14 T cell receptor beta chains reported below all come from one sample, sequenced in a study of EBV T-cell therapy then PD-1 blockade in nasopharyngeal carcinoma. The sample's treatment: AdE1-LMPpoly-expanded autologous EBV-specific T-cell therapy followed by anti-PD-1 nivolumab. Their cognate antigens are unknown. The repertoire was sequenced with immunoSEQ multiplex PCR; TCRdb's copy has only in-frame clones and lacks some. This table holds 14,000 or so clones, 80% to 85% found once. The material was CD8+ T cells from blood, obtained around day 99 from a patient whose treatment included autologous EBV-specific T cells and nivolumab. These receptors were taken from a man aged 35 to 55 with nasopharyngeal carcinoma.

By sample share, this clone is large. The chain uses TRBV7-9 and TRBJ1-2; D is ambiguous. V was cut by 5 bases and J by 2 bases, with 9 bases left in between. Germline CDR1 and CDR2: SEHNR and FQNEAQ (reference sequence). There are 13 residues in the CDR3. CDR3 coding DNA: TGTGCCAGCAGCCCCGGACTCAACTATGGCTACACCTTC. Translating it yields CASSPGLNYGYTF.

This rearrangement joins TRBV7-8 to TRBJ1-1; D might be TRBD1 (6 bases). The CDR3 extends over 18 amino acids. Per germline, CDR1 SGHVS and CDR2 FQNEAQ. The ends were cut back, 5 bases at V and 2 bases at J, with 24 bases in the middle. CDR3 sequence reads: CASSPKKTGSAANTEAFF. CDR3 DNA sequence: TGTGCCAGCAGCCCAAAGAAGACAGGTTCGGCTGCAAACACTGAAGCTTTCTTT.

The genes are TRBV5-1 and TRBJ2-5; 9 nucleotides agree with TRBD2. Germline-derived CDR1 and CDR2 are SGHRS and YFSETQ. With V trimmed by 4 bases and J by 5 bases, 12 bases remained unmatched. CDR3 size: 16 residues. CDR3 DNA: TGCGCCAGCAGCCGAACGCGCGGGGGGGCCGGGGAGACCCAGTACTTC. This encodes CASSRTRGGAGETQYF.

The chain carries TRBV27 and TRBJ1-2; D call uncertain. CDR1 is MNHEY and CDR2 is SMNVEV in the germline V gene (reference sequence). V was trimmed by 2 bases and J by 13 bases, leaving 5 bases between them. This CDR3 region has 9 residues. DNA of the CDR3: TGTGCCAGCAGTTTAAGCTTCACCTTC. Its translation is CASSLSFTF.

This chain connects TRBV27 to TRBJ1-5; 7 bases align to TRBD1. From germline, CDR1 is MNHEY and CDR2 SMNVEV (reference sequence). The CDR3 consists of 13 residues. J lost 3 bases, V lost 7 bases, and 3 bases had no gene match. This CDR3 reads CASTGGINQPQHF. The DNA of the CDR3 is TGTGCCAGCACAGGGGGAATCAATCAGCCCCAGCATTTT.

In this sample, this clone is medium-sized. The chain has TRBV7-9 and TRBJ1-3, with TRBD1 matching over 7 bases. CDR3 length equals 13 residues. Looked up from germline, CDR1 is SEHNR and CDR2 is FQNEAQ (reference sequence). The CDR3 sequence is CAPTRGDGNTIYF. CDR3 bases: TGTGCACCGACCAGGGGGGACGGAAACACCATATATTTT.

The table lists this clone with a count of one. The rearrangement joins TRBV2 to TRBJ2-7; 7 bases match TRBD1. The CDR3 covers 14 residues. J was trimmed by 5 bases and V by 3 bases; bases with no gene match: 7. Germline CDR1 reads SNHLY; CDR2 reads FYNNEI. The CDR3 loop reads CASSDRTGENEQYF. CDR3 DNA: TGTGCCAGCAGTGACCGGACAGGTGAGAACGAGCAGTACTTC.

This clone turned up a few times. V and J are TRBV7-2 and TRBJ1-2, with D hard to call. Between the trimmed V and J ends, which lost 0 bases and 1 base, there was a span of 15 bases. This CDR3 contains 17 residues. CDR1 SGHTA and CDR2 FQGNSA come from the germline V gene. The CDR3 loop reads CASSLASIRAINYGYTF. For the CDR3, the DNA is TGTGCCAGCAGCTTAGCGTCTATCCGGGCAATTAACTATGGCTACACCTTC. The entire variable domain, with the rest obtained from reference TRBV7-2 and TRBJ1-2, is as follows: GAGVSQSPSNKVTEKGKDVELRCDPISGHTALYWYRQSLGQGLEFLIYFQGNSAPDKSGLPSDRFSAERTGGSVSTLTIQRTQQEDSAVYLCASSLASIRAINYGYTFGSGTRLTVV.

The rearrangement uses TRBV10-3 and TRBJ2-7; D perhaps matches TRBD1 (6 bases). With 8 bases removed from V and 2 bases from J, the gap between germline ends came to 13 bases. CDR1 is ENHRY and CDR2 is SYGVKD in the germline V gene. This CDR3 spans 13 amino acids. The CDR3 region has the DNA TGTGCCATCGGGCCTAGGGACACCTACGAGCAGTACTTC. Translation gives CAIGPRDTYEQYF.

CDR3 amino acids: CASSSTRHTEAFF. CDR3 nucleotides: TGTGCCAGCAGTTCGACACGCCACACTGAAGCTTTCTTT. The rearrangement uses TRBV6-5 and TRBJ1-1; D remains ambiguous. V lost 4 bases and J 3 bases, leaving 9 bases between the germline ends. Germline values: CDR1 MNHEY, CDR2 SVGAGI. The CDR3 covers 13 residues.

This chain uses TRBV7-9 with TRBJ1-5; maybe TRBD1 (5 bases). Trimming pared 4 bases from V and 6 bases from J, leaving 16 bases between. Germline CDR1 and CDR2: SEHNR and FQNEAQ (reference sequence). There are 15 residues in the CDR3. Here the CDR3 reads CASSSTGPGGQPQHF. Written as DNA, the CDR3 is TGTGCCAGCAGCTCAACCGGGCCGGGGGGTCAGCCCCAGCATTTT.

The chain is built from TRBV2 and TRBJ1-5, with D maybe TRBD1 (6 bases). The CDR3 length is 15 residues. The V end lost 7 bases, the J end lost 2 bases, and 15 bases lay between the germline ends. Germline CDR1 SNHLY, CDR2 FYNNEI. CDR3 in DNA: TGTGCCAGCATGTTCGCAGGGGAGGGCAATCAGCCCCAGCATTTT. Its protein product is CASMFAGEGNQPQHF.

J is TRBJ1-3 and V is TRBV9, with 10 bases aligning to TRBD1. Germline values: CDR1 SGDLS, CDR2 YYNGEE. With V trimmed by 5 bases and J by 2 bases, 4 bases remained unmatched. CDR3 length equals 15 residues. The CDR3 loop reads CASRPGTGAGNTIYF. CDR3 coding DNA: TGTGCCAGCAGACCCGGGACAGGGGCTGGAAACACCATATATTTT.

The V call is TRBV6-5, the J call TRBJ2-1; no reliable D call. Germline lookup yields CDR1 MNHEY and CDR2 SVGAGI. Trimming shortened V by 2 bases and J by 0 bases, and 8 bases separated the two germline ends. The CDR3 is made up of 15 amino acids. The CDR3 sequence: CASSYREPSYNEQFF. In DNA form, the CDR3 reads TGTGCCAGCAGTTACAGGGAACCCTCCTACAATGAGCAGTTCTTC.